These 21 T cell receptor beta chains originate from one sample sequenced in a study of T cells in Graves' hyperthyroidism and ophthalmopathy. Researchers took RNA transcripts and amplified the TCR beta CDR3 regions from them. The HTBI set primed first-round TCR CDR3 RT-PCR. In TCRdb, the multiplex PCR reads were re-called with MiXCR into one record per CDR3 protein. This table holds around 600,000 distinct CDR3 sequences, around 14% found once. Sequencing was carried out using blood. The receptor source for this set is a woman in her 30s with Graves' hyperthyroidism.

In this sample, this clonotype turned up many times. This chain connects TRBV5-6 to TRBJ1-5; the D is unclear. V lost 0 bases, J lost 7 bases, and 11 bases lay in between. The germline CDR1 and CDR2 sequences are SGHDT and YYEEEE. This CDR3 is built from 14 residues. CDR3 bases: TGTGCCAGCAGCTTGGGAAGGTTAGGACAGCCCCAGCATTTT. Amino acids: CASSLGRLGQPQHF.

Ten or more counts support this clonotype. The chain couples TRBV3-1 to TRBJ2-2; tentatively, D is TRBD1 (6 bases). Trimming pared 2 bases from V and 4 bases from J, leaving 17 bases between. Looked up from germline, CDR1 is LGHDT and CDR2 is YNNKEL (reference sequence). This CDR3 comprises 17 residues. The CDR3 here is CASSQRYRQVGTGELFF. In nucleotides, the CDR3 is TGTGCCAGCAGCCAACGCTACCGACAGGTTGGCACCGGGGAGCTGTTTTTT.

Ten or more counts support this clonotype. The chain combines TRBV28 with TRBJ2-5; 13 nucleotides agree with TRBD2. The CDR3 is 16 amino acids. V lost 6 bases, J lost 2 bases, and 6 bases stayed unmatched. Germline V gene lookup returns CDR1 MDHEN and CDR2 SYDVKM. This CDR3 is CASRLAGGALQETQYF. Here the CDR3 DNA reads TGTGCCAGCAGACTAGCGGGAGGGGCCTTACAAGAGACCCAGTACTTC.

This clonotype came up a few times. The chain has TRBV20-1 and TRBJ2-1, with 10 bases matching TRBD2. From germline, CDR1 is DFQATT and CDR2 SNEGSKA (reference sequence). This CDR3 is built from 22 residues. V shed 5 bases and J 0 bases; nucleotides not matched to a gene: 25. CDR3 in DNA: TGCAGTGCTCCGCCCGGAGGGTCTTGGCTAACTAGCGGGGCCAGCTCCTACAATGAGCAGTTCTTC. Protein product: CSAPPGGSWLTSGASSYNEQFF.

The rearrangement joins TRBV6-2 or TRBV6-3 to TRBJ2-2; D is undetermined. The CDR3 length is 13 residues. The ends were cut back, 7 bases at V and 6 bases at J, with 12 bases in the middle. Germline CDR1 is MNHEY and CDR2 is SVGEGT. The CDR3 region is CASTTRRPGELFF. The CDR3 DNA reads as TGTGCCAGCACAACCAGGCGGCCCGGGGAGCTGTTTTTT.

The rearrangement links TRBV6-1 to TRBJ2-7; 7 bases match TRBD2. Germline CDR1 and CDR2: MNHNS and SASEGT. This CDR3 region has 16 residues. Germline trimming cut 5 bases from V and 0 bases from J; bases unmatched to any gene: 10. This CDR3 reads CASSFKRGPSSYEQYF. In nucleotides, the CDR3 is TGTGCCAGCAGTTTTAAGCGGGGACCCAGCTCCTACGAGCAGTACTTC.

This clonotype was counted at least ten times. The J gene is TRBJ2-7, the V gene TRBV2; 11 positions match TRBD2. Trimming took 5 bases from V and 4 from J; bases not matched to a gene: 7. Germline V gives CDR1 SNHLY, CDR2 FYNNEI. This CDR3 spans 15 amino acids. The CDR3 region has the DNA TGTGCCAGCAGTCCCGGGACTAGCGGCGGGTACGAGCAGTACTTC. This encodes CASSPGTSGGYEQYF. The variable domain in full, completed from reference TRBV2 and TRBJ2-7, reads EPEVTQTPSHQVTQMGQEVILRCVPISNHLYFYWYRQILGQKVEFLVSFYNNEISEKSEIFDDQFSVERPDGSNFTLKIRSTKLEDSAMYFCASSPGTSGGYEQYFGPGTRLTVT.

The table lists this clonotype with a count of one. This sequence joins TRBV19 and TRBJ1-5, with D perhaps matching TRBD1 (6 bases). V lost 3 bases, J lost 5 bases, and 20 bases lay in between. The germline V gene encodes CDR1 LNHDA and CDR2 SQIVND (reference sequence). This CDR3 region has 17 residues. The CDR3 region is CASSMYVAGESDQPQHF. CDR3 DNA: TGTGCCAGTAGTATGTATGTGGCAGGGGAGAGCGATCAGCCCCAGCATTTT.

This clonotype was picked up many times. The chain employs TRBV5-1 and TRBJ2-2; 12 bases match TRBD2. The CDR3 spans 17 residues. Germline V gene lookup returns CDR1 SGHRS and CDR2 YFSETQ. Trimming cost V 4 bases and J 1 base; bases outside gene matches: 5. For the CDR3, the DNA is TGCGCCAGCAGCCCCCGACTAGCGGGAGTGAACACCGGGGAGCTGTTTTTT. Residues: CASSPRLAGVNTGELFF.

This clonotype was recorded at least ten times. In nucleotides, the CDR3 is TGTGCCAGCAGTTTCGACGAACTAAGGAATGAGCAGTTCTTC. Translated, it gives CASSFDELRNEQFF. The chain combines TRBV28 with TRBJ2-1, with unresolved D. The V end lost 3 bases, the J end lost 7 bases, and 13 bases lay between the germline ends. The CDR3 is made up of 14 amino acids. CDR1 MDHEN and CDR2 SYDVKM come from the germline V gene.

This clonotype has just a few counts. J is TRBJ2-3 and V is TRBV5-1; D unclear. CDR1 and CDR2 (germline): SGHRS, YFSETQ. The CDR3 is made up of 13 amino acids. The V gene lost 1 base and the J gene lost 2 bases, with 5 bases spanning the gap. Here the CDR3 DNA reads TGCGCCAGCAGCTTGAAATACACAGATACGCAGTATTTT. Its protein product is CASSLKYTDTQYF. Together with reference TRBV5-1 and TRBJ2-3, the CDR3 gives the full variable domain: KAGVTQTPRYLIKTRGQQVTLSCSPISGHRSVSWYQQTPGQGLQFLFEYFSETQRNKGNFPGRFSGRQFSNSRSEMNVSTLELGDSALYLCASSLKYTDTQYFGPGTRLTVL.

This clonotype was observed at least ten times. The J gene is TRBJ2-1, the V gene TRBV7-6; 12 bases fit TRBD2. The V segment lost 2 bases and the J segment 1 base; nucleotides outside the gene matches: 3. The CDR3 totals 17 residues. Germline V lookup: CDR1 SGHVS, CDR2 FNYEAQ. CDR3 coding DNA: TGTGCCAGCAGCTTACTAGCGGGAGGGATTTCCTACAATGAGCAGTTCTTC. This translates into CASSLLAGGISYNEQFF. Combining the CDR3 with reference TRBV7-6 and TRBJ2-1 gives the whole variable domain GAGVSQSPRYKVTKRGQDVALRCDPISGHVSLYWYRQALGQGPEFLTYFNYEAQQDKSGLPNDRFSAERPEGSISTLTIQRTEQRDSAMYRCASSLLAGGISYNEQFFGPGTRLTVL.

This clonotype came up many times. The chain has TRBV10-3 and TRBJ2-1, with D unclear. CDR1 and CDR2 from the germline V gene are ENHRY and SYGVKD. This CDR3 contains 13 residues. V lost 6 bases to trimming and J lost 7 bases, with 13 bases between them. The chain's CDR3 is CAIRELPANEQFF. The CDR3 DNA is TGTGCCATCAGGGAACTACCAGCGAATGAGCAGTTCTTC.

The rearrangement uses TRBV2 and TRBJ1-5, with TRBD1 matching over 8 bases. The length of the CDR3 is 12 residues. CDR1 and CDR2 (germline): SNHLY, FYNNEI. V trimming: 6 bases; J trimming: 7 bases; junction bases outside the gene matches: 2. CDR3 DNA: TGTGCCAGCAGACAGGGGGGCCAGCCCCAGCATTTT. Its protein product is CASRQGGQPQHF. The whole variable domain, filled in from reference TRBV2 and TRBJ1-5, reads EPEVTQTPSHQVTQMGQEVILRCVPISNHLYFYWYRQILGQKVEFLVSFYNNEISEKSEIFDDQFSVERPDGSNFTLKIRSTKLEDSAMYFCASRQGGQPQHFGDGTRLSIL.

This clonotype was seen many times. V usage is TRBV9 and J usage is TRBJ2-7, with D uncertain. This CDR3 has 13 amino acids. Trimming stripped 3 bases from V and 3 bases from J, with 10 bases between. Germline values: CDR1 SGDLS, CDR2 YYNGEE. CDR3: CASSANGGYEQYF. As DNA, the CDR3 is TGTGCCAGCAGCGCTAACGGCGGCTACGAGCAGTACTTC.

The rearrangement links TRBV30 to TRBJ1-5; D not certain. The germline CDR1 and CDR2 sequences are GTSNPN and SVGIG (reference sequence). The ends were cut back, 2 bases at V and 4 bases at J, with 15 bases in the middle. CDR3 length equals 15 residues. The CDR3, as DNA: TGTGCCTGGAGTCCGGACGGTGTTGGGAATCAGCCCCAGCATTTT. Residues: CAWSPDGVGNQPQHF.

The chain links TRBV7-6 to TRBJ2-1; 7 positions agree with TRBD2. Germline-derived CDR1 and CDR2 are SGHVS and FNYEAQ. V lost 3 bases and J lost 7; bases outside the gene matches: 12. CDR3 size: 16 residues. The CDR3 DNA sequence: TGTGCCAGCAGCTTGGTTGACGCGGTGGGGGGGAATGAGCAGTTCTTC. This translates into CASSLVDAVGGNEQFF.

This clonotype was picked up many times. The chain recombines TRBV30 with TRBJ2-7; no reliable D call. The CDR3 runs to 12 residues. From germline, CDR1 is GTSNPN and CDR2 SVGIG (reference sequence). V was shortened by 5 bases and J by 1 base, with 9 bases between the two germline ends. The CDR3 loop reads CAWGRYSYEQYF. The CDR3 bases are TGTGCCTGGGGCCGATATTCCTACGAGCAGTACTTC.

The chain combines TRBV5-1 with TRBJ2-7; no clear D gene. There are 10 residues in the CDR3. Germline V gene lookup returns CDR1 SGHRS and CDR2 YFSETQ. V lost 5 bases, J lost 12 bases, and 12 bases lay in between. Written as DNA, the CDR3 is TGCGCCAGCAGTCCCGGGCCGCGGTACTTC. Translating gives CASSPGPRYF.

At least ten counts were recorded for this clonotype. The rearrangement links TRBV12-3 or TRBV12-4 to TRBJ1-2; tentatively, D is TRBD1 (6 bases). This CDR3 has 15 amino acids. Trimming cost V 6 bases and J 4 bases, with 18 bases left between them. The CDR3 DNA follows: TGTGCCAGCAGCCAAACAGGGTCCCCGATCTATGGCTACACCTTC. It is translated as CASSQTGSPIYGYTF.

In its sample, this clonotype was seen many times. This rearrangement joins TRBV20-1 to TRBJ2-7; D may be TRBD2 (5 bases). In germline, CDR1 is DFQATT, CDR2 SNEGSKA (reference sequence). The germline V and J ends were trimmed by 3 bases and 0 bases, with 12 bases remaining between them. This CDR3 is built from 14 residues. In nucleotides, the CDR3 is TGCAGTGCTAGCCGGGGTATTATCTCCTACGAGCAGTACTTC. Protein sequence: CSASRGIISYEQYF.